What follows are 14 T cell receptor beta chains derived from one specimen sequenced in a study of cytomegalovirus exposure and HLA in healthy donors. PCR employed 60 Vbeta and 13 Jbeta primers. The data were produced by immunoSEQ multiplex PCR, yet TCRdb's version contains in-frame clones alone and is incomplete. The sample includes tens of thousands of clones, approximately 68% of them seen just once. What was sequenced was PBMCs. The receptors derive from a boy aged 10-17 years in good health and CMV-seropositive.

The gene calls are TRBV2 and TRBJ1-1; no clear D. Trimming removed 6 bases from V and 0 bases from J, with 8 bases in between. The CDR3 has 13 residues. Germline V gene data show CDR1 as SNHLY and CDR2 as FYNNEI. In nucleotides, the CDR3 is TGTGCCAGCAGGACCAGGCTGAACACTGAAGCTTTCTTT. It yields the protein CASRTRLNTEAFF.

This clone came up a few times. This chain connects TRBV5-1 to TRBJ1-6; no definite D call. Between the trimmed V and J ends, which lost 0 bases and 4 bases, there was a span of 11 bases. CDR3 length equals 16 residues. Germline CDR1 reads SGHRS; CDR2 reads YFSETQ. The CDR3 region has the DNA TGCGCCAGCAGCTTGGCCCCAGGAAATTATAATTCACCCCTCCACTTT. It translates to CASSLAPGNYNSPLHF.

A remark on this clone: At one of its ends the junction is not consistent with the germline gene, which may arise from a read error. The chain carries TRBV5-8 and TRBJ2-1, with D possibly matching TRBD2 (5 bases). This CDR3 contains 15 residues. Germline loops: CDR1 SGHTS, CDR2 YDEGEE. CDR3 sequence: CASSLGGASYYEQFF. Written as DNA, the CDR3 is TGTGCCAGCAGCTTGGGGGGAGCCTCCTACTATGAGCAGTTCTTC.

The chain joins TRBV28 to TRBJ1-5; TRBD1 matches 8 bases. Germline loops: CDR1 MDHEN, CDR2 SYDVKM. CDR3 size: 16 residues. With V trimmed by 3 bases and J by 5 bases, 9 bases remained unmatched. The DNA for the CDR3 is TGTGCCAGCAGTTTGGTTATCGGGACAGGCGATCAGCCCCAGCATTTT. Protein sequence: CASSLVIGTGDQPQHF.

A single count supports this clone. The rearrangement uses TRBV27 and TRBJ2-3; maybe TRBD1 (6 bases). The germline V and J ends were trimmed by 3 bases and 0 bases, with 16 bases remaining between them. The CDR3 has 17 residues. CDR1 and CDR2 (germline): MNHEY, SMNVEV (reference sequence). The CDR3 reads CASSFDRSGLSTDTQYF. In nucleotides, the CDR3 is TGTGCCAGCAGTTTCGACAGGTCGGGCCTCAGCACAGATACGCAGTATTTT.

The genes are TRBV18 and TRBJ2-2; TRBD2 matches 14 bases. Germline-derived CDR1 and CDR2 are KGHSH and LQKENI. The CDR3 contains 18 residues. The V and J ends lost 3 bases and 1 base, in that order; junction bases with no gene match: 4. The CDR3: CASSPWTSGGMNTGELFF. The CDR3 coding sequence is TGTGCCAGCTCACCCTGGACTAGCGGGGGGATGAACACCGGGGAGCTGTTTTTT.

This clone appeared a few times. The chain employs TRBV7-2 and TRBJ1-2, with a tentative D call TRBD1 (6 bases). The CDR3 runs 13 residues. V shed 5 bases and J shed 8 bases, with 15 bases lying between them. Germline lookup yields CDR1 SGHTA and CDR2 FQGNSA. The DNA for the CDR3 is TGTGCCAGCAGCGGCGGACAGTTTAGGGGCTACACCTTC. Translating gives CASSGGQFRGYTF.

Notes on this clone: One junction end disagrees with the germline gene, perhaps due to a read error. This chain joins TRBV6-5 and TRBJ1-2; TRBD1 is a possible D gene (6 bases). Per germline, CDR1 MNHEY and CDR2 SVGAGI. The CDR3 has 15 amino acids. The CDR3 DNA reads TGTGCCAGCAGTTACGCAGACACTGGGGGCTATGGCTACCCCTTC. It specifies CASSYADTGGYGYPF.

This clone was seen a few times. The CDR3: CASSPNPGQFPSEAFF. The CDR3, as DNA: TGCGCCAGCAGCCCGAACCCGGGACAGTTTCCGTCTGAAGCTTTCTTT. V gene TRBV5-1 combines with J gene TRBJ1-1, with 7 bases identical to TRBD1. This CDR3 region has 16 residues. V lost 4 bases to trimming and J lost 6 bases; unmatched junction nucleotides: 15. Germline V gene sequence: CDR1 SGHRS, CDR2 YFSETQ.

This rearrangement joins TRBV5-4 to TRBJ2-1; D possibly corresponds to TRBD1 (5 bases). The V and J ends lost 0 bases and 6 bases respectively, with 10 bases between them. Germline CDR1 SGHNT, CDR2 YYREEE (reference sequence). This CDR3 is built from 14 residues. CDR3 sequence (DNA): TGTGCCAGCAGCTTGGATATTAGGGGCAATGAGCAGTTCTTC. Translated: CASSLDIRGNEQFF.

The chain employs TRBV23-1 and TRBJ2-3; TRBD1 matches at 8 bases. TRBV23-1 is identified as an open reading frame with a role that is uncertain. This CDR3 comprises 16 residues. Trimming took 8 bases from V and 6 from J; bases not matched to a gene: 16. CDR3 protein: CASLKRVLTGEDTQYF. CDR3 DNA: TGCGCCAGCCTAAAAAGAGTGCTGACAGGGGAGGATACGCAGTATTTT.

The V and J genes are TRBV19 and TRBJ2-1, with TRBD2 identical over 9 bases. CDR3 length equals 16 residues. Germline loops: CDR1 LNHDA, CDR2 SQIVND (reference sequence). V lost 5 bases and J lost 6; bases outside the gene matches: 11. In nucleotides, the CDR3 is TGTGCCAGTAGTTCACTAGCGGGCACCTCCCCCAATGAGCAGTTCTTC. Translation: CASSSLAGTSPNEQFF.

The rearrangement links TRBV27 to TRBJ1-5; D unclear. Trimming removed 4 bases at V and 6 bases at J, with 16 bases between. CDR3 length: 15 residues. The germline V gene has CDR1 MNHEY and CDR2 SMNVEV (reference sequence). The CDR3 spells CASSSWEAGAQPQHF. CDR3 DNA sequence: TGTGCCAGCAGTTCATGGGAAGCGGGTGCTCAGCCCCAGCATTTT.

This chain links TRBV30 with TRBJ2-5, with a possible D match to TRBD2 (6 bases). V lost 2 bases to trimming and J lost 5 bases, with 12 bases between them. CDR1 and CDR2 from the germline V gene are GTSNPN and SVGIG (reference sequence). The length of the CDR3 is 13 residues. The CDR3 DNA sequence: TGTGCCTGGAGTCCGGGGGTTTCGGAGACCCAGTACTTC. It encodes CAWSPGVSETQYF.